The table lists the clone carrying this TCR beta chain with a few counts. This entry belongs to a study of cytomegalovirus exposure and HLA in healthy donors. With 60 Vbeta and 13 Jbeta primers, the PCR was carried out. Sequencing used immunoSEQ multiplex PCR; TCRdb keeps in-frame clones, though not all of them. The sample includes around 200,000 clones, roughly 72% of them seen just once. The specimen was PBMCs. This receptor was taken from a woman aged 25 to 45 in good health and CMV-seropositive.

CDR3 in amino acids: CASSQDLQGTQYF. CDR3 DNA: TGCGCCAGCAGCCAAGATTTGCAGGGAACGCAGTATTTT. This chain uses TRBV4-3 with TRBJ2-3; tentative D call: TRBD1 (5 bases). The CDR3 runs 13 residues. V was shortened by 0 bases and J by 9 bases, with 10 bases between the two germline ends. Germline loops: CDR1 LGHNA, CDR2 YSLEER.